This T cell receptor beta chain was observed in a study of radiotherapy plus CTLA-4 blockade in lung cancer. About the study: Objective responses were documented in around 19% of patients, with disease control in approximately 31%. Study findings and constraints: Early clonal dynamics of blood T cells, together with interferon-beta, were reported as the best response predictor. In blood, TCR clones derived from the tumor expanded after radiotherapy plus ipilimumab.

Points on this clone: Its antigen is not identified.

The assay was immunoSEQ multiplex PCR, and TCRdb's table has in-frame clones only and misses some. The sample includes about 32,000 clones, 75% to 85% of them seen just once. The study gave focal radiation plus ipilimumab CTLA-4 blockade to patients with chemo-refractory metastatic non-small-cell lung cancer. This CDR3 region has 14 residues. After removal of 10 bases from V and 1 base from J, the junction contained 10 bases not matched to a gene. Germline CDR1 and CDR2: SNHLY and FYNNEI. The sequenced sample was peripheral blood, obtained from a patient treated with radiotherapy plus ipilimumab. The sequence came from a human donor with non-small cell lung cancer that progressed on radiotherapy plus ipilimumab. The genes are TRBV2 and TRBJ2-7, with 7 bases fitting TRBD1. The CDR3 DNA reads as TGTGCCACCAAAAGACAGGGTTCGTCCTACGAGCAGTACTTC. This sequence encodes CATKRQGSSYEQYF.